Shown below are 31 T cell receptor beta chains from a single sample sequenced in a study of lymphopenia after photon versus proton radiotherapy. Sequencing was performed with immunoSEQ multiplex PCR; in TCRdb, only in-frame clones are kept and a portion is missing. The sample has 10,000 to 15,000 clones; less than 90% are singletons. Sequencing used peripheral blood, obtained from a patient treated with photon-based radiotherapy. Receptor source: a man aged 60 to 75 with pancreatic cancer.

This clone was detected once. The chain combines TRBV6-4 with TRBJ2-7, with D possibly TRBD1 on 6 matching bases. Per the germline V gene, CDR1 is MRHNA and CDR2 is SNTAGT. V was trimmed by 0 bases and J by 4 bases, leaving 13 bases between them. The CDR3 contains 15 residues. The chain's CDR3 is CASSDSTGGWYEQYF. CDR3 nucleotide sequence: TGTGCCAGCAGTGACTCGACTGGGGGCTGGTACGAGCAGTACTTC.

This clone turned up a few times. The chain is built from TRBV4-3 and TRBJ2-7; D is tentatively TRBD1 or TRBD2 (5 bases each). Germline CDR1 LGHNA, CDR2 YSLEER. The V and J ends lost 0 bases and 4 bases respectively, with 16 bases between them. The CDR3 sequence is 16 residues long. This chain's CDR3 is CASSQDSRGEGYEQYF. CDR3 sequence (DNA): TGCGCCAGCAGCCAAGATTCACGGGGTGAGGGGTACGAGCAGTACTTC.

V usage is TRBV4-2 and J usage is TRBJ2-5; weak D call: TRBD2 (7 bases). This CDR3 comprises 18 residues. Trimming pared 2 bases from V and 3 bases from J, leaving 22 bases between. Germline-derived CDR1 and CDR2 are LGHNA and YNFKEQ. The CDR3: CASSQLGGRGGFEETQYF. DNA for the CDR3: TGTGCCAGCAGCCAATTAGGAGGAAGGGGGGGATTTGAAGAGACCCAGTACTTC.

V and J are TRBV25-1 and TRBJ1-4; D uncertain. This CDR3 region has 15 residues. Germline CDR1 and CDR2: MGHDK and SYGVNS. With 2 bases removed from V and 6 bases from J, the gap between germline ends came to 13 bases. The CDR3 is CASSEEGGAYEKLFF. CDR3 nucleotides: TGTGCCAGCAGTGAAGAGGGTGGCGCCTATGAAAAACTGTTTTTT.

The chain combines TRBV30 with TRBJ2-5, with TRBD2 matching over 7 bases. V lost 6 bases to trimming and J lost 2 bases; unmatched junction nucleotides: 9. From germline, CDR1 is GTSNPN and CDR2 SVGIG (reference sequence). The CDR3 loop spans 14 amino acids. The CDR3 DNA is TGTGCCTGCCACTCTCGGACTAGTCAAGAGACCCAGTACTTC. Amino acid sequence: CACHSRTSQETQYF.

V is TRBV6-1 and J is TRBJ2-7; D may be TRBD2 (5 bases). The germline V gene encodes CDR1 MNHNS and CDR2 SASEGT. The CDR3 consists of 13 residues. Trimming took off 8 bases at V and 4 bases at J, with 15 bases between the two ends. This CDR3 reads CASEGETGYEQYF. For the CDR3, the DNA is TGTGCCAGCGAGGGCGAAACCGGGTACGAGCAGTACTTC.

This CDR3 is CSVEAGGTEAFF. Written as DNA, the CDR3 is TGCAGCGTTGAAGCAGGGGGCACTGAAGCTTTCTTT. J is TRBJ1-1 and V is TRBV29-1; 7 bases are shared with TRBD1. The J segment lost 4 bases and the V segment lost 1 base, leaving 0 bases of the junction unmatched. Germline-derived CDR1 and CDR2 are SQVTM and ANQGSEA. The length of the CDR3 is 12 residues.

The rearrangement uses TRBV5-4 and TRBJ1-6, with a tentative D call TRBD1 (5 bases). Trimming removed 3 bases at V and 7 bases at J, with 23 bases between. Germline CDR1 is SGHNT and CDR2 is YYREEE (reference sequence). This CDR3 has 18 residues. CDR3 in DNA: TGTGCCAGCAGCTGGGGCGGGGTAGGGGCGACTTTCAATTCACCCCTCCACTTT. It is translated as CASSWGGVGATFNSPLHF.

The CDR3 region has the DNA TGTGCCAGCAGCTTAGTCTGGACAGGGGTGACCGGGGAGCTGTTTTTT. As protein: CASSLVWTGVTGELFF. This chain uses TRBV7-2 with TRBJ2-2; TRBD1 matches at 9 bases. The length of the CDR3 is 16 residues. The V gene end was trimmed by 1 base and the J gene end by 5 bases; junction bases not matched to a gene: 5. Germline-derived CDR1 and CDR2 are SGHTA and FQGNSA.

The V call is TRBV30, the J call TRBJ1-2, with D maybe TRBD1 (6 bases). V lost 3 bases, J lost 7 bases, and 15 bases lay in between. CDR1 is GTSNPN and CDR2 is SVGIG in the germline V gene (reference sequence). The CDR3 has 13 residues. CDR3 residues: CAWSLLQGGGYTF. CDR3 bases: TGTGCCTGGAGCCTCCTTCAAGGGGGTGGCTACACCTTC.

CDR3 nucleotides: TGTGCCAGCAGCTTTGGGCCTAGCCCGCGGGCAGATACGCAGTATTTT. Translating it yields CASSFGPSPRADTQYF. The chain uses TRBV11-2 and TRBJ2-3; perhaps TRBD2 as D (5 bases). CDR1 is SGHAT and CDR2 is FQNNGV in the germline V gene. Deletions cut 3 bases from V and 4 bases from J, with 17 bases between. This CDR3 spans 16 amino acids.

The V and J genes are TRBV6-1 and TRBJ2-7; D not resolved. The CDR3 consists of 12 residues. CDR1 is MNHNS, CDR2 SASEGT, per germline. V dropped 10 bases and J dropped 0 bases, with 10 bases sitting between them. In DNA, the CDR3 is TGTGCCACCACGGGCAACTCCTACGAGCAGTACTTC. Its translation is CATTGNSYEQYF.

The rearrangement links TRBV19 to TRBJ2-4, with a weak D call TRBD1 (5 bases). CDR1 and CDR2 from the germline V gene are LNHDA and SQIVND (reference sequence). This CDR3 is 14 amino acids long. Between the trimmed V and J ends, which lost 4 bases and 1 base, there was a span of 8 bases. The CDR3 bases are TGTGCCAGTAGTAGCAGGGCGGCCAAAAACATTCAGTACTTC. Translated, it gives CASSSRAAKNIQYF.

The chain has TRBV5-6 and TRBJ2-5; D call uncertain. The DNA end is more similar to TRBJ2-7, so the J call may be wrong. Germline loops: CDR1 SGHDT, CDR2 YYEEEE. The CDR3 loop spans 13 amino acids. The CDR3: CASSPLGSYEQYF. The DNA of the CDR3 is TGTGCCAGCAGCCCGTTGGGCTCCTACGAGCAGTACTTC.

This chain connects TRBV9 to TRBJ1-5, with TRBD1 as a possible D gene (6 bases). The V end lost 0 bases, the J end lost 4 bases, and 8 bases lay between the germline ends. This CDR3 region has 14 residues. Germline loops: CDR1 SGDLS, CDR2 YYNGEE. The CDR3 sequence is CASSVGQGNQPQHF. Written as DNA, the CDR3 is TGTGCCAGCAGCGTAGGTCAGGGGAATCAGCCCCAGCATTTT. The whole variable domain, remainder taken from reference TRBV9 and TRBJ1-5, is DSGVTQTPKHLITATGQRVTLRCSPRSGDLSVYWYQQSLDQGLQFLIQYYNGEERAKGNILERFSAQQFPDLHSELNLSSLELGDSALYFCASSVGQGNQPQHFGDGTRLSIL.

The DNA for the CDR3 is TGTGCCAGCAGCCAAGAAGGGTCGGGAGCTAGCGGGGAGCAAGAGACCCAGTACTTC. Translated: CASSQEGSGASGEQETQYF. The chain uses TRBV4-2 and TRBJ2-5, with TRBD2 matching 9 bases. There are 19 residues in the CDR3. Trimming cost V 0 bases and J 2 bases; bases outside gene matches: 13. The germline V gene encodes CDR1 LGHNA and CDR2 YNFKEQ.

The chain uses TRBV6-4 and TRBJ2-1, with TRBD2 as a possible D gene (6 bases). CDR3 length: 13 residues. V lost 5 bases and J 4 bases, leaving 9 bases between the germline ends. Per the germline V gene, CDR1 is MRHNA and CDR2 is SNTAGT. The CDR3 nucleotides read TGTGCCAGCAGTACGGGGGAGTACAATGAGCAGTTCTTC. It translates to CASSTGEYNEQFF.

The CDR3 loop reads CASSLLGGFSGNTIYF. DNA of the CDR3: TGTGCCAGCAGCCTTTTAGGGGGGTTCTCTGGAAACACCATATATTTT. V and J are TRBV5-6 and TRBJ1-3; perhaps TRBD1 as D (6 bases). Trimming took off 4 bases at V and 0 bases at J, with 14 bases between the two ends. CDR1 and CDR2 from the germline V gene are SGHDT and YYEEEE. This CDR3 has 16 residues.

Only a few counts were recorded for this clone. DNA of the CDR3: TGTGCTAGTGGTGACCACAGGTACCATAGCAATCAGCCCCAGCATTTT. It encodes CASGDHRYHSNQPQHF. The rearrangement uses TRBV12-5 and TRBJ1-5, with D perhaps TRBD1 (5 bases). The CDR3 length is 16 residues. The V and J ends lost 5 bases and 0 bases respectively, with 14 bases between them. Looked up from germline, CDR1 is LGHNT and CDR2 is FRNRAP.

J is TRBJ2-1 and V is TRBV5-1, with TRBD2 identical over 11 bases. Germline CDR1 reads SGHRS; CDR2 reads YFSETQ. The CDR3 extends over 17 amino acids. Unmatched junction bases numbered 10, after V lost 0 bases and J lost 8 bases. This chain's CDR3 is CASSLALAGDHSHEQFF. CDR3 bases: TGCGCCAGCAGCTTGGCACTAGCGGGAGATCACTCCCATGAGCAGTTCTTC.

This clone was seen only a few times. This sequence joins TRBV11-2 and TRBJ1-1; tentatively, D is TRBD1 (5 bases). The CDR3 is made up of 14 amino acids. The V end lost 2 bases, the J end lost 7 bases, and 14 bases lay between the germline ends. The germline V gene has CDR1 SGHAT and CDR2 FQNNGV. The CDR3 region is CASSLFRGSLEAFF. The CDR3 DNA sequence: TGTGCCAGCAGCTTATTTCGGGGGTCCCTTGAAGCTTTCTTT.

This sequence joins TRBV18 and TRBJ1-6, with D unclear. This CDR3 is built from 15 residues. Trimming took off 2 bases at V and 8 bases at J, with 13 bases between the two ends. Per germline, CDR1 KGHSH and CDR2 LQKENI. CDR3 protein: CASSPTTITDSPLHF. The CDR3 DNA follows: TGTGCCAGCTCACCAACCACCATAACCGATTCACCCCTCCACTTT.

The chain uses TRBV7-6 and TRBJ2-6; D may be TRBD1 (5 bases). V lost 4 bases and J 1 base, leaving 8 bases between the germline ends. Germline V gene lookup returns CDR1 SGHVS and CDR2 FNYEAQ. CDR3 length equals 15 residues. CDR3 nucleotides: TGTGCCAGCAGCTCCGACAGATCTGGGGCCAACGTCCTGACTTTC. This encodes CASSSDRSGANVLTF.

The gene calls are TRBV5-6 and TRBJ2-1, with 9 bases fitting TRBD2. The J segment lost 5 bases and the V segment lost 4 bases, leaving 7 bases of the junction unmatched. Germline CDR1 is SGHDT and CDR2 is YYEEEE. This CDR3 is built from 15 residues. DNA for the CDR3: TGTGCCAGCAGCCCCTTTGAGCGGGGGGACAATGAGCAGTTCTTC. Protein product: CASSPFERGDNEQFF.

The CDR3 DNA sequence: TGTGCCAGCAGTGACTCCGCGGGCTCCTACAATGAGCAGTTCTTC. Encoded protein: CASSDSAGSYNEQFF. V is TRBV6-4 and J is TRBJ2-1; tentative D call: TRBD2 (5 bases). The germline CDR1 and CDR2 sequences are MRHNA and SNTAGT. There are 15 residues in the CDR3. Trimming cost V 0 bases and J 0 bases, with 6 bases left between them.

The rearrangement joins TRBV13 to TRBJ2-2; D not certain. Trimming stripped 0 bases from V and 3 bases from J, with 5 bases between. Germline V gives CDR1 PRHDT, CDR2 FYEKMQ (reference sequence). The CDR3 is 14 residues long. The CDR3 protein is CASSLGSYTGELFF. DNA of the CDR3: TGTGCCAGCAGCTTAGGTTCTTACACCGGGGAGCTGTTTTTT.

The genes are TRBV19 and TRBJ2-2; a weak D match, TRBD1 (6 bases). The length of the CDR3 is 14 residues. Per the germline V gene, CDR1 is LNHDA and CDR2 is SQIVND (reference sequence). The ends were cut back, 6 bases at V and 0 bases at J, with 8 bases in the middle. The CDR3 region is CASSGTPNTGELFF. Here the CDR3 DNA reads TGTGCCAGTAGCGGGACACCGAACACCGGGGAGCTGTTTTTT.

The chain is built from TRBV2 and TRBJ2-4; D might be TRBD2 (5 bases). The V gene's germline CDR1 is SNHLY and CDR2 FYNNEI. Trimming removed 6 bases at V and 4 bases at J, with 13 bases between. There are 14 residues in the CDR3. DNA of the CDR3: TGTGCCAGCAGCTCGCGGACTGGAAAAAACATTCAGTACTTC. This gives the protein CASSSRTGKNIQYF.

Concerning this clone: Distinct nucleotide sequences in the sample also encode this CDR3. CDR3 nucleotide sequence: TGCAGCGTCGTCACAAGAAACTATGGCTACACCTTC. This gives the protein CSVVTRNYGYTF. The rearrangement joins TRBV29-1 to TRBJ1-2, with D unclear. Trimming shortened V by 6 bases and J by 2 bases, and 10 bases separated the two germline ends. The CDR3 contains 12 residues. The germline CDR1 and CDR2 sequences are SQVTM and ANQGSEA.

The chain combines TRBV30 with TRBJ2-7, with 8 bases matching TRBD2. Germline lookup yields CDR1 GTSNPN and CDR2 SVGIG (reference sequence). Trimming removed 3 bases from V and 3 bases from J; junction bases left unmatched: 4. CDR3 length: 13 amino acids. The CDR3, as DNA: TGTGCCTGGAGGCTAGCGGGTGTCTACGAGCAGTACTTC. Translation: CAWRLAGVYEQYF. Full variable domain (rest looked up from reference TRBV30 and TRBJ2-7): SQTIHQWPATLVQPVGSPLSLECTVEGTSNPNLYWYRQAAGRGLQLLFYSVGIGQISSEVPQNLSASRPQDRQFILSSKKLLLSDSGFYLCAWRLAGVYEQYFGPGTRLTVT.

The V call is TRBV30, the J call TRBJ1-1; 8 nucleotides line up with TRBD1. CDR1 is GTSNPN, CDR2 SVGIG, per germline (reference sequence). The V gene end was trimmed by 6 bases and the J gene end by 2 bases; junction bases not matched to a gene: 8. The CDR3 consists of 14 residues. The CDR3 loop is CACLDRGYNTEAFF. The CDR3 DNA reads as TGTGCCTGTCTAGACAGGGGATACAACACTGAAGCTTTCTTT. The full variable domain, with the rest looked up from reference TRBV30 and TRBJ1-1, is SQTIHQWPATLVQPVGSPLSLECTVEGTSNPNLYWYRQAAGRGLQLLFYSVGIGQISSEVPQNLSASRPQDRQFILSSKKLLLSDSGFYLCACLDRGYNTEAFFGQGTRLTVV.